The present entry profiles one T cell receptor (beta chain) with its context. Antigen unknown. The authors ran a second PCR of about 6 to 12 cycles using a sample-barcoded 5' primer and a J-beta primer mix. With 12 random nucleotides, a template-switch adaptor tagged each individual cDNA molecule. MiXCR was run by TCRdb on the 5' RACE reads, yielding one entry per CDR3 protein. Of some 1.4 million distinct CDR3 sequences listed, around 42% are singletons. This specimen comes from a study of blood T cells in healthy people across ages. Overall study findings and caveats: In older individuals, TCR beta diversity per million T cells was lower, falling roughly linearly with age.

Each of the donors had roughly 9.3 milliliters of peripheral blood drawn into EDTA-treated Vacutainer tubes. A minimum of 7 million PBMCs was isolated per sample. This CDR3 region has 17 residues. The V end lost 0 bases, the J end lost 7 bases, and 22 bases lay between the germline ends. Germline V gene lookup returns CDR1 LGHDT and CDR2 YNNKEL (reference sequence). The sample was blood. This chain joins TRBV3-1 and TRBJ2-7; possibly TRBD2 for D (5 bases). The receptor was derived from a woman aged 18-29 years in good health. CDR3 protein: CASSQEIRGKRYNEQYF. CDR3 bases: TGTGCCAGCAGCCAAGAAATACGGGGTAAGAGGTACAATGAGCAGTACTTC.